These 16 T cell receptor beta chains were sequenced from one sample in a study of T cell responses to AZD1222 COVID-19 vaccine. Clones were read by immunoSEQ multiplex PCR, and TCRdb kept only the in-frame ones, dropping some. The sample shows roughly 67,000 clones, about 89% of them seen only once. Sequencing used peripheral blood, obtained 28 days after the second AZD1222 dose. These receptors were collected from an adult who received the AZD1222 COVID-19 vaccine.

The rearrangement links TRBV2 to TRBJ2-5, with 10 bases identical to TRBD1. J was trimmed by 8 bases and V by 8 bases; bases with no gene match: 14. The CDR3 consists of 15 residues. Germline CDR1 SNHLY, CDR2 FYNNEI. The CDR3 nucleotides are TGTGCCAGCGGACCCGTAAGGGACAGGGGTTCAACCCAGTACTTC. It translates to CASGPVRDRGSTQYF. Combining the CDR3 with reference TRBV2 and TRBJ2-5 gives the whole variable domain EPEVTQTPSHQVTQMGQEVILRCVPISNHLYFYWYRQILGQKVEFLVSFYNNEISEKSEIFDDQFSVERPDGSNFTLKIRSTKLEDSAMYFCASGPVRDRGSTQYFGPGTRLLVL.

The chain is built from TRBV28 and TRBJ2-7; D unresolved. Germline V gives CDR1 MDHEN, CDR2 SYDVKM. This CDR3 has 14 amino acids. V was clipped by 6 bases and J by 5 bases, with 17 bases between them. CDR3 protein: CASSLGTSYDEQYF. CDR3 bases: TGTGCCAGCAGCTTGGGAACTTCTTACGACGAGCAGTACTTC.

The rearrangement links TRBV5-1 to TRBJ2-3, with 12 bases fitting TRBD2. V shed 5 bases and J 0 bases; nucleotides not matched to a gene: 7. Germline CDR1 is SGHRS and CDR2 is YFSETQ. The length of the CDR3 is 17 residues. In DNA form, the CDR3 reads TGCGCCAGCAGGGGACTAGCGGGCCCCTCTAGCACAGATACGCAGTATTTT. Protein sequence: CASRGLAGPSSTDTQYF. The whole variable domain, remainder taken from reference TRBV5-1 and TRBJ2-3, is KAGVTQTPRYLIKTRGQQVTLSCSPISGHRSVSWYQQTPGQGLQFLFEYFSETQRNKGNFPGRFSGRQFSNSRSEMNVSTLELGDSALYLCASRGLAGPSSTDTQYFGPGTRLTVL.

This clone was counted only a few times. The gene calls are TRBV5-1 and TRBJ2-1; 8 bases are a match to TRBD2. V lost 7 bases and J lost 6; bases outside the gene matches: 15. Germline V lookup: CDR1 SGHRS, CDR2 YFSETQ. The CDR3 sequence is 16 residues long. CDR3 in amino acids: CASGPSIAGTVNEQFF. The CDR3 region has the DNA TGCGCCAGCGGACCCTCTATAGCGGGGACGGTCAATGAGCAGTTCTTC.

This clone was picked up one time. This rearrangement joins TRBV6-2 or TRBV6-3 to TRBJ2-7; no definite D call. The CDR3 contains 14 residues. V dropped 5 bases and J dropped 5 bases, with 16 bases sitting between them. CDR1 is MNHEY and CDR2 is SVGEGT in the germline V gene. The CDR3 spells CASSILLPVDEQYF. The CDR3 nucleotides are TGTGCCAGCAGTATCCTTTTGCCGGTGGACGAGCAGTACTTC.

This clone was observed a single time. The V call is TRBV4-2, the J call TRBJ1-1; no firm D call. The CDR3 sequence is 16 residues long. Germline V gives CDR1 LGHNA, CDR2 YNFKEQ. V was shortened by 0 bases and J by 4 bases, with 15 bases between the two germline ends. The CDR3 loop reads CASSQDGLGSGTEAFF. For the CDR3, the DNA is TGTGCCAGCAGCCAAGACGGCTTAGGGTCGGGCACTGAAGCTTTCTTT.

This rearrangement joins TRBV6-6 to TRBJ1-5; D is possibly TRBD1 (5 bases). Looked up from germline, CDR1 is MNHNY and CDR2 is SVGAGI (reference sequence). The CDR3 runs 16 residues. V lost 7 bases, J lost 3 bases, and 19 bases lay in between. The CDR3 here is CASKTGPGGYNQPQHF. Here the CDR3 DNA reads TGTGCCAGCAAAACCGGCCCGGGGGGTTACAATCAGCCCCAGCATTTT.

J is TRBJ2-1 and V is TRBV5-1; 11 bases are shared with TRBD2. CDR3 length: 14 residues. V was pared by 5 bases and J by 9 bases, with 7 bases of the junction left unmatched. CDR1 SGHRS and CDR2 YFSETQ come from the germline V gene. DNA for the CDR3: TGCGCCAGCAGTTTAACTAGCGGGAGTCCTGAGCAGTTCTTC. This sequence encodes CASSLTSGSPEQFF.

The chain is built from TRBV18 and TRBJ2-5; 8 bases fit TRBD1. CDR1 and CDR2 (germline): KGHSH, LQKENI. This CDR3 spans 16 amino acids. After removal of 1 base from V and 5 bases from J, the junction contained 9 bases not matched to a gene. The CDR3 bases are TGTGCCAGCTCACCACTTGACAGGGGTTCTGGGGAGACCCAGTACTTC. This encodes CASSPLDRGSGETQYF. The full variable domain, in which reference TRBV18 and TRBJ2-5 provide the parts outside the CDR3, is NAGVMQNPRHLVRRRGQEARLRCSPMKGHSHVYWYRQLPEEGLKFMVYLQKENIIDESGMPKERFSAEFPKEGPSILRIQQVVRGDSAAYFCASSPLDRGSGETQYFGPGTRLLVL.

This chain uses TRBV7-6 with TRBJ2-7; TRBD1 matches 7 bases. Trimming took 1 base from V and 4 from J; bases not matched to a gene: 7. Germline V gene lookup returns CDR1 SGHVS and CDR2 FNYEAQ. The CDR3 length is 15 residues. CDR3: CASSLVTGAGYEQYF. The CDR3 DNA follows: TGTGCCAGCAGCTTAGTCACAGGGGCGGGTTACGAGCAGTACTTC.

The V and J genes are TRBV4-1 and TRBJ2-7; unclear D gene. V lost 1 base to trimming and J lost 3 bases, with 10 bases between them. CDR1 is MGHRA, CDR2 YSYEKL, per germline. The CDR3 runs to 14 residues. The CDR3 sequence: CASSQAAALYEQYF. The CDR3 DNA sequence: TGCGCCAGCAGCCAAGCGGCAGCCCTCTACGAGCAGTACTTC.

V gene TRBV28 combines with J gene TRBJ1-5; D unresolved. CDR1 is MDHEN, CDR2 SYDVKM, per germline. V lost 6 bases and J 5 bases, leaving 11 bases between the germline ends. CDR3 size: 13 residues. CDR3 residues: CASSPTTHQPQHF. CDR3 sequence (DNA): TGTGCCAGCAGCCCTACTACCCATCAGCCCCAGCATTTT.

The chain joins TRBV18 to TRBJ1-2; D is uncertain. With 3 bases removed from V and 3 bases from J, the gap between germline ends came to 8 bases. This CDR3 has 13 residues. Germline V lookup: CDR1 KGHSH, CDR2 LQKENI. CDR3 nucleotides: TGTGCCAGCTCACCCGGCGGGGACTATGGCTACACCTTC. Translated: CASSPGGDYGYTF.

The count of this clone is one. CDR3 loop: CASSPRQGLETQYF. The CDR3 DNA reads TGTGCCAGCTCACCACGGCAGGGGCTGGAGACCCAGTACTTC. This chain joins TRBV18 and TRBJ2-5; a possible D gene is TRBD1 (6 bases). Trimming cost V 1 base and J 5 bases, with 11 bases left between them. Germline lookup yields CDR1 KGHSH and CDR2 LQKENI. The length of the CDR3 is 14 residues.

The CDR3 protein is CASSHGLVSGKFVEQYF. The CDR3 region has the DNA TGCGCCAGCAGCCACGGTTTGGTTAGCGGGAAGTTTGTCGAGCAGTACTTC. The J gene is TRBJ2-7, the V gene TRBV4-1; 8 bases are a match to TRBD2. The trim removed 3 bases at V and 6 bases at J, leaving 16 bases unmatched. This CDR3 is 17 amino acids long. The germline CDR1 and CDR2 sequences are MGHRA and YSYEKL.

This clone was picked up a small number of times. This sequence joins TRBV18 and TRBJ2-5; D ambiguous. Germline V gives CDR1 KGHSH, CDR2 LQKENI. Trimming removed 1 base at V and 1 base at J, with 7 bases between. The CDR3 sequence is 14 residues long. The CDR3 DNA reads as TGTGCCAGCTCACCACGGATCTCCCAAGAGACCCAGTACTTC. As protein: CASSPRISQETQYF.